Shown below are 16 T cell receptor beta chains from a single sample sequenced in a study of T and B cells in COVID-19 patients (dated by TCRdb to the early 2020s). Data came from an Illumina MiSeq. TRB rearrangements were amplified by multiplex PCR with BIOMED2 TRB-A/B primer pools. TCRdb handled the public reads itself, with Q25 trimming in fastp and clone calling in MiXCR, and kept productive beta chains. Entries that share a CDR3 protein sequence are merged under the most common genes and DNA. The sample table records about 15,000 distinct CDR3 sequences; 28% of these occur just once. 4% to 5.5% of the sample comes from the top ten. TRB repertoires were amplified using about 230-550 ng of genomic DNA isolated from blood. Sequenced material: blood. The receptor set was obtained from a human donor who had recovered from COVID-19.

V gene TRBV6-1 combines with J gene TRBJ1-5; TRBD1 matches 7 bases. V shed 6 bases, J shed 1 base, and the junction held 0 bases outside the gene matches. This CDR3 has 13 residues. Germline-derived CDR1 and CDR2 are MNHNS and SASEGT. CDR3 sequence (DNA): TGTGCCAGCAGGGGACAGAGCAATCAGCCCCAGCATTTT. It yields the protein CASRGQSNQPQHF.

By share, this clonotype counts as medium-sized. The gene calls are TRBV29-1 and TRBJ2-2, with D possibly matching TRBD1 (6 bases). Germline V CDR1 and CDR2: SQVTM, ANQGSEA. This CDR3 has 13 amino acids. Trimming removed 4 bases at V and 5 bases at J, with 11 bases between. The CDR3 here is CSVGQVGTGELFF. The CDR3, as DNA: TGCAGCGTTGGACAGGTGGGGACCGGGGAGCTGTTTTTT.

This clonotype was recorded only once. The chain uses TRBV5-1 and TRBJ2-7, with TRBD1 matching 8 bases. Losses at the gene ends were 4 bases for V and 0 bases for J; bases not matched to a gene: 6. This CDR3 has 15 amino acids. Germline CDR1 SGHRS, CDR2 YFSETQ. This CDR3 reads CASSLGQGLSYEQYF. For the CDR3, the DNA is TGCGCCAGCAGCCTAGGACAGGGCCTCTCCTACGAGCAGTACTTC.

V gene TRBV19 combines with J gene TRBJ1-6; 8 bases are a match to TRBD1. The CDR3 runs 19 residues. J gave up 7 bases and V 5 bases, and 19 bases lay outside the gene matches. The germline gives CDR1 LNHDA, CDR2 SQIVND (reference sequence). In DNA form, the CDR3 reads TGTGCCAGTAGTCCAAGACAGGGGTCGGGGGGGCACCGGAATTCACCCCTCCACTTT. It specifies CASSPRQGSGGHRNSPLHF.

The chain couples TRBV5-1 to TRBJ2-3; maybe TRBD2 (5 bases). Between the trimmed V and J ends, which lost 3 bases and 0 bases, there was a span of 14 bases. CDR1 is SGHRS, CDR2 YFSETQ, per germline. This CDR3 has 16 residues. CDR3 region: CASSSPGGSSTDTQYF. CDR3 coding DNA: TGCGCCAGCAGCTCCCCGGGCGGGTCTAGCACAGATACGCAGTATTTT.

In its sample, this clonotype was seen a few times. CDR3 sequence: CATSRDTGQPQHF. CDR3 DNA sequence: TGTGCCACCAGCAGAGATACCGGCCAGCCCCAGCATTTT. V usage is TRBV15 and J usage is TRBJ1-5, with D uncertain. Germline assignment: CDR1 LNHNV and CDR2 YYDKDF (reference sequence). CDR3 length equals 13 residues. The ends were cut back, 0 bases at V and 7 bases at J, with 7 bases in the middle.

By proportion, this clonotype is medium-sized. This CDR3 reads CSVEVPRASYGYTF. DNA for the CDR3: TGCAGCGTTGAAGTTCCCAGGGCTAGCTATGGCTACACCTTC. The rearrangement joins TRBV29-1 to TRBJ1-2; possibly TRBD1 for D (5 bases). CDR1 is SQVTM, CDR2 ANQGSEA, per germline. The CDR3 is 14 residues long. V gave up 1 base and J gave up 4 bases, with 13 bases separating them. Filled out from reference TRBV29-1 and TRBJ1-2, the complete variable domain reads SAVISQKPSRDICQRGTSLTIQCQVDSQVTMMFWYRQQPGQSLTLIATANQGSEATYESGFVIDKFPISRPNLTFSTLTVSNMSPEDSSIYLCSVEVPRASYGYTFGSGTRLTVV.

This clonotype was found many times. The V and J genes are TRBV18 and TRBJ1-6; D is possibly TRBD1 (5 bases). Trimming took 6 bases from V and 4 from J, leaving 7 bases between them. CDR3 length: 13 residues. Germline CDR1 KGHSH, CDR2 LQKENI. In DNA form, the CDR3 reads TGTGCCAGCTCTGGGGGTTATAATTCACCCCTCCACTTT. Translated, it gives CASSGGYNSPLHF.

V is TRBV14 and J is TRBJ2-5; D call uncertain. Trimming shortened V by 1 base and J by 5 bases, and 14 bases separated the two germline ends. Germline V gene lookup returns CDR1 SGHDN and CDR2 FVKESK. This CDR3 comprises 15 residues. CDR3 residues: CASSQVGFPGETQYF. CDR3 in DNA: TGTGCCAGCAGCCAAGTAGGTTTCCCCGGGGAGACCCAGTACTTC.

This CDR3 is CASSRGQRDIQYF. The CDR3 nucleotides are TGTGCCAGCAGCCGGGGACAGAGGGACATTCAGTACTTC. V gene TRBV5-4 combines with J gene TRBJ2-4, with 7 bases identical to TRBD1. Looked up from germline, CDR1 is SGHNT and CDR2 is YYREEE (reference sequence). The CDR3 loop spans 13 amino acids. V shed 4 bases and J 8 bases; nucleotides not matched to a gene: 6.

Judged by abundance, this clonotype is medium-sized (0.01 to 0.1%). The gene calls are TRBV19 and TRBJ1-5; D gene uncertain. V was shortened by 3 bases and J by 5 bases, with 8 bases between the two germline ends. Germline-derived CDR1 and CDR2 are LNHDA and SQIVND (reference sequence). The CDR3 contains 13 residues. CDR3 in amino acids: CASSIVLYQPQHF. The CDR3, as DNA: TGTGCCAGTAGTATCGTCCTTTATCAGCCCCAGCATTTT.

By its share, this clonotype is medium-sized. The V gene is TRBV6-1, the J gene TRBJ2-2; no clear D. CDR3 length equals 15 residues. Germline V CDR1 and CDR2: MNHNS, SASEGT. Trimming shortened V by 4 bases and J by 1 base, and 10 bases separated the two germline ends. CDR3 nucleotide sequence: TGTGCCAGCAGTGCGGCGGCATTGAACACCGGGGAGCTGTTTTTT. This codes for CASSAAALNTGELFF.

This sequence joins TRBV12-3 or TRBV12-4 and TRBJ1-2, with a weak D call TRBD1 (5 bases). The CDR3 is made up of 14 amino acids. Trimming cost V 3 bases and J 2 bases, with 10 bases left between them. CDR3 bases: TGTGCCAGCAGTTTCCGGGGGGGGAACTATGGCTACACCTTC. This sequence encodes CASSFRGGNYGYTF.

In its sample, this clonotype ranks as medium-sized. J is TRBJ2-7 and V is TRBV6-2 or TRBV6-3; 7 bases agree with TRBD1. Germline V gene lookup returns CDR1 MNHEY and CDR2 SVGEGT. The V and J ends lost 7 bases and 3 bases, in that order; junction bases with no gene match: 12. This CDR3 region has 15 residues. CDR3 DNA: TGTGCCAGCAACGACCCGACAGGGATGAGCTACGAGCAGTACTTC. It specifies CASNDPTGMSYEQYF.

The table lists this clonotype with many counts. The rearrangement uses TRBV6-2 or TRBV6-3 and TRBJ2-7; D unresolved. Trimming cost V 4 bases and J 0 bases, with 7 bases left between them. Looked up from germline, CDR1 is MNHEY and CDR2 is SVGEGT. This CDR3 spans 13 amino acids. CDR3 coding DNA: TGTGCCAGCAGTTTGCGTAGCTCCTACGAGCAGTACTTC. Translated: CASSLRSSYEQYF.

In its sample, this clonotype was seen many times. The chain has TRBV6-1 and TRBJ1-2; D gene unclear. The V gene's germline CDR1 is MNHNS and CDR2 SASEGT. V lost 5 bases to trimming and J lost 4 bases, with 14 bases between them. This CDR3 spans 14 amino acids. The DNA of the CDR3 is TGTGCCAGCAGTCAAGGCCTTAACAGCTATGGCTACACCTTC. It encodes CASSQGLNSYGYTF.